The 2 T cell receptor beta chains below come from one sample, sequenced in a study of post-analysis software for immune sequencing data (dated by TCRdb to the mid-2010s). Their cognate antigens are unknown. Overall study outcomes, separate from this receptor: Patients showed significantly higher frequencies than controls for a handful of TRBV segments, among them TRBV5-6, TRBV5-1 and TRBV20-1.

The protocol used for the library was PCR. The instrument given in TCRdb is Illumina HiSeq 2500. Unique molecular identifiers were incorporated into TCR beta cDNA libraries to reduce PCR and sequencing biases. Clones were called with MiXCR by TCRdb after fastp trimmed the public reads at Q25, and only in-frame beta chains were retained. Rows with one shared CDR3 protein collapse into an entry with the most common genes and DNA. The sample table contains hundreds of thousands of distinct CDR3 sequences; only one count was recorded for 59% of them. Together, the top ten hold around 11% of the sample. The source material was blood. The receptor set was obtained from a girl aged 2 to 10 with multiple sclerosis.

The chain links TRBV20-1 to TRBJ2-5, with TRBD2 matching 10 bases. Trimming took 3 bases from V and 1 from J; bases not matched to a gene: 14. Germline-derived CDR1 and CDR2 are DFQATT and SNEGSKA (reference sequence). The CDR3 has 18 residues. The CDR3 reads CSASPASGGLMIQETQYF. For the CDR3, the DNA is TGCAGTGCTAGCCCCGCTAGCGGGGGCCTAATGATCCAAGAGACCCAGTACTTC.

The gene calls are TRBV7-2 and TRBJ2-4; the D gene is possibly TRBD1 (5 bases). There are 16 residues in the CDR3. V shed 1 base and J shed 2 bases, with 12 bases lying between them. The germline CDR1 and CDR2 sequences are SGHTA and FQGNSA. The CDR3 region has the DNA TGTGCCAGCAGCTTAGAAGGGGCCCCTCCCAAAAACATTCAGTACTTC. Translated, it gives CASSLEGAPPKNIQYF.